This T cell receptor (beta chain) emerged from a study of shared clonotypes between healthy human individuals. Study information: CD8 memory received one plate per donor, CD8 naive two, CD4 memory three and CD4 naive three. Study findings and constraints: Naive subsets usually exceeded memory subsets in estimated richness. Sequencing depth was expected to affect clonotype sharing among donors.

As for this clone: Its antigen is undetermined.

Using immunoSEQ multiplex PCR, the repertoire was profiled, and TCRdb retains in-frame clones only, with some absent. Among about 1,800,000 clones, over 85% were seen once, and the ten largest hold 1.2%. Naive CD8 isolation took CD45RO-negative cells positively selected for CCR7 and excluded terminally differentiated effector memory CD45RA+ cells. None of the donors, who were healthy HIV-negative adults, had recently had acute infections or vaccinations. The germline CDR1 and CDR2 sequences are WSHSY and SAAADI. V was cut by 0 bases and J by 4 bases, with 15 bases left in between. CDR3 length: 16 residues.

This receptor was obtained from a man younger than 30 in good health. The chain carries TRBV10-2 and TRBJ2-5, with D hard to call. Specimen: naive CD8+ T cells sorted from blood. The CDR3 nucleotides read TGCGCCAGCAGTGAGTCGGCAGGTGGGGATTTAGAGACCCAGTACTTC. It is translated as CASSESAGGDLETQYF.